These 32 T cell receptor beta chains originate from one sample sequenced in a study of shared clonotypes between healthy human individuals. Produced via immunoSEQ multiplex PCR; TCRdb's table is partial and in-frame only. The table has 400,000 to 600,000 clones, about 79% seen once. Sequencing was carried out using PBMCs. The receptors stem from a woman aged 40 to 55 in good health. Some clones in this sample may be carry-over from other donors' samples.

The rearrangement joins TRBV6-6 to TRBJ1-6, with 9 bases that match TRBD1. Losses at the gene ends were 6 bases for V and 7 bases for J; bases not matched to a gene: 1. The CDR3 sequence is 13 residues long. Germline CDR1 MNHNY, CDR2 SVGAGI (reference sequence). The CDR3 reads CASSTGGNSPLHF. The CDR3 region has the DNA TGTGCCAGCAGCACAGGGGGCAATTCACCCCTCCACTTT.

The V gene is TRBV10-3, the J gene TRBJ2-3, with D maybe TRBD1 (6 bases). The V gene's germline CDR1 is ENHRY and CDR2 SYGVKD. V was pared by 6 bases and J by 5 bases, with 18 bases between. CDR3 length: 15 amino acids. CDR3 nucleotides: TGTGCCATCAGCCTAACAGGGTTGGAGGAAGATACGCAGTATTTT. Translated, it gives CAISLTGLEEDTQYF.

The J gene is TRBJ2-1, the V gene TRBV7-8; no clear D gene. The CDR3 extends over 14 amino acids. Looked up from germline, CDR1 is SGHVS and CDR2 is FQNEAQ. Trimming left V 3 bases short and J 8 bases short, with 14 bases between. Here the CDR3 DNA reads TGTGCCAGCAGCTTCAGGACCCCGGGCGATGAGCAGTTCTTC. As protein: CASSFRTPGDEQFF. The full variable domain, its missing parts supplied by reference TRBV7-8 and TRBJ2-1, is GAGVSQSPRYKVAKRGQDVALRCDPISGHVSLFWYQQALGQGPEFLTYFQNEAQLDKSGLPSDRFFAERPEGSVSTLKIQRTQQEDSAVYLCASSFRTPGDEQFFGPGTRLTVL.

The chain joins TRBV10-3 to TRBJ2-7, with 9 bases identical to TRBD1. With 4 bases clipped from V and 3 bases from J, the junction kept 4 bases outside the gene matches. The CDR3 sequence is 14 residues long. Germline-derived CDR1 and CDR2 are ENHRY and SYGVKD. The CDR3 DNA is TGTGCCATCAGTGCGCGACAGGGGGGCTACGAGCAGTACTTC. Amino acids: CAISARQGGYEQYF.

There are a few counts of this clone. The chain links TRBV7-3 to TRBJ2-1; possibly TRBD1 or TRBD2 for D (5 bases each). CDR1 is SGHTA and CDR2 is FQGTGA in the germline V gene. The germline V and J ends were trimmed by 5 bases and 6 bases, with 20 bases remaining between them. The length of the CDR3 is 16 residues. The CDR3 nucleotides read TGTGCCAGCAGCCCGACCGGGACCCCAAGAGGCAATGAGCAGTTCTTC. Its translation: CASSPTGTPRGNEQFF.

This clone was observed many times. The chain employs TRBV9 and TRBJ2-3; D remains ambiguous. Deletions cut 2 bases from V and 6 bases from J, with 4 bases between. The length of the CDR3 is 11 residues. CDR1 SGDLS and CDR2 YYNGEE come from the germline V gene. CDR3 coding DNA: TGTGCCAGCAGCGTTGGGGATACGCAGTATTTT. Translated, it gives CASSVGDTQYF.

The chain carries TRBV7-9 and TRBJ2-2; D is ambiguous. Germline CDR1 is SEHNR and CDR2 is FQNEAQ (reference sequence). This CDR3 comprises 13 residues. Trimming pared 4 bases from V and 6 bases from J, leaving 9 bases between. DNA for the CDR3: TGTGCCAGCAGCTCTCTAAGGGCCGGGGAGCTGTTTTTT. Its translation: CASSSLRAGELFF.

This chain connects TRBV2 to TRBJ1-5, with 10 positions matching TRBD1. V was clipped by 8 bases and J by 2 bases; unmatched bases: 3. The CDR3 totals 14 residues. Germline values: CDR1 SNHLY, CDR2 FYNNEI. The CDR3: CASGTGDGNQPQHF. Here the CDR3 DNA reads TGTGCCAGCGGGACAGGGGACGGCAATCAGCCCCAGCATTTT.

J is TRBJ1-3 and V is TRBV7-9, with D unresolved. Germline values: CDR1 SEHNR, CDR2 FQNEAQ (reference sequence). V was cut by 1 base and J by 0 bases, with 4 bases left in between. CDR3 length: 14 residues. CDR3 DNA sequence: TGTGCCAGCAGCTTAGGGGACTCTGGAAACACCATATATTTT. Its translation: CASSLGDSGNTIYF.

The chain links TRBV15 to TRBJ2-1; TRBD2 matches 7 bases. J lost 4 bases, V lost 0 bases, and 6 bases had no gene match. The CDR3 length is 16 residues. CDR1 and CDR2 from the germline V gene are LNHNV and YYDKDF (reference sequence). DNA of the CDR3: TGTGCCACCAGCAGAGATAGGGCTAGCGGATACAATGAGCAGTTCTTC. Translating it yields CATSRDRASGYNEQFF.

This sequence joins TRBV10-3 and TRBJ2-2; possibly TRBD1 for D (6 bases). The germline V gene has CDR1 ENHRY and CDR2 SYGVKD. This CDR3 is built from 18 residues. V lost 3 bases and J lost 5, with 22 bases in between. The CDR3 loop is CAISDPLGASSGTGELFF. The CDR3 region has the DNA TGTGCCATCAGTGACCCCTTGGGGGCCTCCTCGGGAACCGGGGAGCTGTTTTTT.

The genes are TRBV27 and TRBJ2-5; D is unclear. Germline-derived CDR1 and CDR2 are MNHEY and SMNVEV (reference sequence). This CDR3 is built from 10 residues. Trimming took off 9 bases at V and 9 bases at J, with 11 bases between the two ends. The CDR3 protein is CASSEGSQYF. The CDR3 coding sequence is TGTGCCAGTAGTGAAGGGTCCCAGTACTTC.

The chain recombines TRBV7-2 with TRBJ2-7, with a possible D match to TRBD1 (6 bases). V dropped 6 bases and J dropped 1 base, with 13 bases sitting between them. The germline gives CDR1 SGHTA, CDR2 FQGNSA. This CDR3 has 14 amino acids. CDR3 amino acids: CASSSPTGSYEQYF. The DNA of the CDR3 is TGTGCCAGCAGTTCACCGACAGGTTCCTACGAGCAGTACTTC.

V gene TRBV27 combines with J gene TRBJ2-6; 8 nucleotides line up with TRBD1. V trimming: 7 bases; J trimming: 0 bases; junction bases outside the gene matches: 8. CDR1 and CDR2 (germline): MNHEY, SMNVEV (reference sequence). CDR3 length: 17 amino acids. CDR3 sequence reads: CASTRQGRSSGANVLTF. For the CDR3, the DNA is TGTGCCAGCACCAGACAGGGGCGGAGCTCTGGGGCCAACGTCCTGACTTTC.

The chain employs TRBV6-4 and TRBJ1-2, with D tentatively TRBD1 (5 bases). Germline CDR1 MRHNA, CDR2 SNTAGT. Trimming left V 3 bases short and J 0 bases short, with 8 bases between. The CDR3 extends over 14 amino acids. In DNA form, the CDR3 reads TGTGCCAGCAGTGAACAGGCTACTAACTATGGCTACACCTTC. Translated: CASSEQATNYGYTF.

This clone has at least ten counts. The J gene is TRBJ1-1, the V gene TRBV14; D is unclear. The V end lost 2 bases, the J end lost 1 base, and 8 bases lay between the germline ends. The germline V gene has CDR1 SGHDN and CDR2 FVKESK. The CDR3 extends over 14 amino acids. Here the CDR3 reads CASSQLAWNTEAFF. In DNA form, the CDR3 reads TGTGCCAGCAGCCAACTTGCCTGGAACACTGAAGCTTTCTTT.

This clone showed up just a few times. The gene calls are TRBV10-3 and TRBJ2-7, with D possibly called TRBD1 or TRBD2 (5 bases each). The V end lost 10 bases, the J end lost 0 bases, and 19 bases lay between the germline ends. CDR1 and CDR2 (germline): ENHRY, SYGVKD. The CDR3 consists of 15 residues. The DNA for the CDR3 is TGTGCCACCCGAGGGGCAGCGTCAAACTCCTACGAGCAGTACTTC. This gives the protein CATRGAASNSYEQYF.

This chain links TRBV5-6 with TRBJ1-1, with 8 bases aligning to TRBD1. J gave up 2 bases and V 4 bases, and 4 bases lay outside the gene matches. CDR1 and CDR2 (germline): SGHDT, YYEEEE. This CDR3 spans 14 amino acids. DNA of the CDR3: TGTGCCAGCAGCGAGGGACAGGATAACACTGAAGCTTTCTTT. It is translated as CASSEGQDNTEAFF. Looking up the rest from reference TRBV5-6 and TRBJ1-1 gives the full variable domain: DAGVTQSPTHLIKTRGQQVTLRCSPKSGHDTVSWYQQALGQGPQFIFQYYEEEERQRGNFPDRFSGHQFPNYSSELNVNALLLGDSALYLCASSEGQDNTEAFFGQGTRLTVV.

Concerning this clone: One end of the junction fails to match germline, which may point to a read error. This sequence joins TRBV27 and TRBJ2-5; 12 positions match TRBD1. Germline CDR1 reads MNHEY; CDR2 reads SMNVEV (reference sequence). The CDR3 is 15 residues long. This CDR3 reads CASRPGTGGWETRYF. CDR3 in DNA: TGTGCCAGCCGTCCCGGGACAGGGGGCTGGGAGACCCGGTACTTC.

The V and J genes are TRBV7-9 and TRBJ1-2; D gene uncertain. Germline CDR1 SEHNR, CDR2 FQNEAQ (reference sequence). This CDR3 is 10 amino acids long. V was shortened by 8 bases and J by 7 bases, with 8 bases between the two germline ends. The CDR3 DNA reads as TGTGCCAGCGGAGGAATTGGCTACACCTTC. Amino acids: CASGGIGYTF.

The chain carries TRBV7-8 and TRBJ1-1; D is unresolved. V shed 1 base and J shed 1 base, with 4 bases lying between them. Germline values: CDR1 SGHVS, CDR2 FQNEAQ. There are 13 residues in the CDR3. The CDR3 sequence is CASSLVRNTEAFF. The DNA for the CDR3 is TGTGCCAGCAGCTTAGTGAGGAACACTGAAGCTTTCTTT.

The chain has TRBV18 and TRBJ1-5, with TRBD1 as a possible D gene (5 bases). Germline values: CDR1 KGHSH, CDR2 LQKENI. This CDR3 comprises 16 residues. Deletions cut 2 bases from V and 0 bases from J, with 11 bases between. The CDR3 region has the DNA TGTGCCAGCTCACCATCGGGGGAATATAGCAATCAGCCCCAGCATTTT. Its translation is CASSPSGEYSNQPQHF.

This chain links TRBV6-5 with TRBJ2-1; D unresolved. In germline, CDR1 is MNHEY, CDR2 SVGAGI. The CDR3 totals 15 residues. Trimming stripped 1 base from V and 0 bases from J, with 7 bases between. CDR3 DNA: TGTGCCAGCAGTTACTGGGCCAGCTCCTACAATGAGCAGTTCTTC. It translates to CASSYWASSYNEQFF.

The genes are TRBV5-1 and TRBJ2-5; TRBD1 is a possible D gene (6 bases). Germline V lookup: CDR1 SGHRS, CDR2 YFSETQ. The CDR3 consists of 13 residues. The V end lost 2 bases, the J end lost 5 bases, and 10 bases lay between the germline ends. CDR3 bases: TGCGCCAGCAGCTTACAGGGAGACGAGACCCAGTACTTC. Residues: CASSLQGDETQYF. Full variable domain (remainder filled in from reference TRBV5-1 and TRBJ2-5): KAGVTQTPRYLIKTRGQQVTLSCSPISGHRSVSWYQQTPGQGLQFLFEYFSETQRNKGNFPGRFSGRQFSNSRSEMNVSTLELGDSALYLCASSLQGDETQYFGPGTRLLVL.

The chain has TRBV5-6 and TRBJ2-5; D perhaps matches TRBD2 (6 bases). Germline CDR1 reads SGHDT; CDR2 reads YYEEEE. CDR3 size: 15 residues. V lost 2 bases and J 0 bases, leaving 11 bases between the germline ends. In DNA form, the CDR3 reads TGTGCCAGCAGCTTTGGACTACTGTACCAAGAGACCCAGTACTTC. This codes for CASSFGLLYQETQYF.

The chain combines TRBV7-2 with TRBJ2-7, with 7 bases fitting TRBD1. Germline CDR1 reads SGHTA; CDR2 reads FQGNSA. After removal of 5 bases from V and 0 bases from J, the junction contained 4 bases not matched to a gene. The CDR3 is made up of 14 amino acids. The CDR3: CASSPRDSSYEQYF. The CDR3 coding sequence is TGTGCCAGCAGCCCCCGGGACAGCTCCTACGAGCAGTACTTC.

Here the CDR3 DNA reads TGTGCCAGCAAGATGGACACATCCACTGAAGCTTTCTTT. It encodes CASKMDTSTEAFF. The chain carries TRBV6-4 and TRBJ1-1, with TRBD1 as a possible D gene (5 bases). V lost 7 bases to trimming and J lost 4 bases, with 13 bases between them. CDR3 length: 13 residues. CDR1 and CDR2 from the germline V gene are MRHNA and SNTAGT.

The CDR3 spells CATSRVGGRNQPQHF. The CDR3 DNA sequence: TGTGCCACCAGCAGGGTGGGGGGCCGCAATCAGCCCCAGCATTTT. The genes are TRBV15 and TRBJ1-5, with D maybe TRBD1 (6 bases). V shed 3 bases and J shed 2 bases, with 11 bases lying between them. Germline V gene sequence: CDR1 LNHNV, CDR2 YYDKDF (reference sequence). CDR3 length equals 15 residues.

The chain couples TRBV9 to TRBJ2-1; 14 bases agree with TRBD2. This CDR3 spans 18 amino acids. Per germline, CDR1 SGDLS and CDR2 YYNGEE. V shed 3 bases, J shed 2 bases, and the junction held 7 bases outside the gene matches. The CDR3 is CASSARGTSGRTYNEQFF. CDR3 nucleotide sequence: TGTGCCAGCAGCGCCCGCGGGACTAGCGGGAGAACCTACAATGAGCAGTTCTTC. The variable domain in full, with the rest retrieved from reference TRBV9 and TRBJ2-1, is DSGVTQTPKHLITATGQRVTLRCSPRSGDLSVYWYQQSLDQGLQFLIQYYNGEERAKGNILERFSAQQFPDLHSELNLSSLELGDSALYFCASSARGTSGRTYNEQFFGPGTRLTVL.

The rearrangement uses TRBV29-1 and TRBJ2-7, with D perhaps matching TRBD2 (6 bases). Germline lookup yields CDR1 SQVTM and CDR2 ANQGSEA. The CDR3 extends over 12 amino acids. Trimming removed 4 bases at V and 2 bases at J, with 9 bases between. The CDR3 DNA reads TGCAGCGTTGGATGGGAGGCCTACGAGCAGTACTTC. Residues: CSVGWEAYEQYF.

The chain links TRBV15 to TRBJ1-5; D gene unclear. V lost 5 bases and J 7 bases, leaving 12 bases between the germline ends. This CDR3 comprises 13 residues. The germline gives CDR1 LNHNV, CDR2 YYDKDF (reference sequence). The DNA of the CDR3 is TGTGCCACCAGCTTAAGCAAAGGCCAGCCCCAGCATTTT. Its protein is CATSLSKGQPQHF.

The chain combines TRBV5-6 with TRBJ2-5; no clear D gene. Germline V gene lookup returns CDR1 SGHDT and CDR2 YYEEEE. The CDR3 contains 13 residues. V was cut by 1 base and J by 5 bases, with 9 bases left in between. CDR3 loop: CASSLYSGETQYF. In nucleotides, the CDR3 is TGTGCCAGCAGCTTGTACTCCGGGGAGACCCAGTACTTC.